The clone carrying this T cell receptor (beta chain) was picked up many times. The target antigen is unknown. From the reads, TCRdb called clonotypes with MiXCR, one entry per CDR3 protein. The table includes roughly 240,000 distinct CDR3 sequences, approximately 7% detected once. This sample stems from a study of T cell repertoires in cytomegalovirus infection. Study summary: Public TCR beta signatures indicated both CMV infection and matching HLA type.

General study findings and limits: CMV carriers with the relevant HLA were identified by cumulative public TCR beta family frequency. Across the ex vivo response, the dominant clonotypes were HLA-C-restricted CMV-specific TCR beta clonotypes.

From germline, CDR1 is LNHDA and CDR2 SQIVND (reference sequence). The CDR3 has 16 amino acids. Trimming removed 3 bases at V and 1 base at J, with 12 bases between. The sequenced sample consisted of PBMCs. This sequence joins TRBV19 and TRBJ2-2, with D perhaps matching TRBD2 (6 bases). The receptor was isolated from a human donor in good health (CMV status not recorded). Some clones in this sample may be carry-over from other donors' samples. As DNA, the CDR3 is TGTGCCAGTAGTATGGGAGGCAGGAGGAACACCGGGGAGCTGTTTTTT. Its protein product is CASSMGGRRNTGELFF. The full variable domain, in which reference TRBV19 and TRBJ2-2 provide the parts outside the CDR3, is DGGITQSPKYLFRKEGQNVTLSCEQNLNHDAMYWYRQDPGQGLRLIYYSQIVNDFQKGDIAEGYSVSREKKESFPLTVTSAQKNPTAFYLCASSMGGRRNTGELFFGEGSRLTVL.